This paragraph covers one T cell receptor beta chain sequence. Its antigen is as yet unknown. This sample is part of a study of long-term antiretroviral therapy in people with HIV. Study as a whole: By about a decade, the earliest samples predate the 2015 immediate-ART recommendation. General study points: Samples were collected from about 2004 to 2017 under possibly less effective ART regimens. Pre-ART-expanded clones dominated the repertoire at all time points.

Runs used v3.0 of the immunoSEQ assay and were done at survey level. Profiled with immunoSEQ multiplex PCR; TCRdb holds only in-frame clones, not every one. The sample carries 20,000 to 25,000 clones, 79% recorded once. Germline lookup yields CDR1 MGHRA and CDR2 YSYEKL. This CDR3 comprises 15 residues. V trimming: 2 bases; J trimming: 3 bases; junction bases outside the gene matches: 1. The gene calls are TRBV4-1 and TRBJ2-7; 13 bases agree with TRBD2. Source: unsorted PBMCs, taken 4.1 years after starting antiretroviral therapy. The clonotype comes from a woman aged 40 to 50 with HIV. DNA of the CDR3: TGCGCCAGCAGCCAAACTAGCGGGAGGGACTACGAGCAGTACTTC. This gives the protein CASSQTSGRDYEQYF.